This entry describes one T cell receptor beta chain. These data originate in a study of blood T cell repertoires in COVID-19. Study-level information: COVID-19 samples collected from the United States, Italy and Spain covered acute and convalescent phases. The analysed material was cDNA or gDNA that came from T cells, B-cell-depleted T cells, or PBMCs.

The CDR3 has 12 amino acids. CDR1 is SGDLS, CDR2 YYNGEE, per germline. Trimming shortened V by 4 bases and J by 6 bases, and 8 bases separated the two germline ends. How the authors handled the data: Using reference gene primer amplification, nucleated cell counts were estimated. Libraries were prepared by immunoSEQ multiplex PCR; TCRdb keeps only in-frame clonotypes and omits some of them. The V and J calls and clone size come from that table; D and trimming were worked out from the DNA. The data show under 200,000 clones, with about 86% seen just once and about 6.5% held by the top ten. This receptor was taken from a woman at least 80 years old in a cohort sampled during active or convalescent COVID-19. The sample consisted of peripheral blood. The gene calls are TRBV9 and TRBJ2-1; maybe TRBD2 (5 bases). CDR3 nucleotides: TGTGCCAGCAGCCCGAGGGTCAATGAGCAGTTCTTC. Protein product: CASSPRVNEQFF.